Detailed here is one T cell receptor beta chain. The antigen is undetermined. A junction end diverges from the germline sequence, so it may reflect a read error. Treatment indicated: around 19 received Ad26.COV2.S at low or high dose, single or two shots; several received placebo; per-sample allocation not given. Collection of samples fell on day 63 after the first vaccine or placebo injection. This entry is derived from a study of Ad26.COV2.S vaccination and SARS-CoV-2 variants. Study findings and constraints: Spike-specific CD8+ and CD4+ T cell responses reportedly showed substantial breadth after vaccination.

Measured with immunoSEQ multiplex PCR; TCRdb has only the in-frame clones, and not every one. The sample shows fewer than 800,000 clones, roughly nine tenths of them seen only once. This CDR3 has 15 amino acids. Germline V CDR1 and CDR2: SSHAT, FNYEAQ (reference sequence). This receptor was taken from a person aged 18-60 years who received the Ad26.COV2.S COVID-19 vaccine or a placebo. V is TRBV7-7 and J is TRBJ2-1; 12 bases are shared with TRBD2. The specimen comprised peripheral blood, sampled in a trial of Ad26.COV2.S vaccine versus placebo. The DNA of the CDR3 is TGTGCTAGCAGCAACGGACTAGCGGGACAGAGTGAGCAGTTCTTC. Translation: CASSNGLAGQSEQFF. Based on the CDR3 plus reference TRBV7-7 and TRBJ2-1, the full variable domain is GAGVSQSPRYKVTKRGQDVTLRCDPISSHATLYWYQQALGQGPEFLTYFNYEAQPDKSGLPSDRFSAERPEGSISTLTIQRTEQRDSAMYRCASSNGLAGQSEQFFGPGTRLTVL.